Shown below are 2 T cell receptor beta chains from a single sample sequenced in a study of T cell clonotyping in hematopoietic cell transplantation. Regarding time point: recipient sample about 28 days before transplant, after cytoreduction. Sequenced by immunoSEQ multiplex PCR; TCRdb stores in-frame clones only, minus some. The table lists about 45,000 clones, roughly 80% of them singletons. Sequenced material: peripheral blood mononuclear cells, taken before stem cell transplant. Receptors were obtained from a man aged 60-69 years with myelodysplastic syndrome. Some clones in this sample may be carry-over from other donors' samples.

The chain uses TRBV4-1 and TRBJ1-5, with a possible D match to TRBD1 (5 bases). The CDR3 contains 17 residues. The germline gives CDR1 MGHRA, CDR2 YSYEKL. Deletions cut 4 bases from V and 2 bases from J, with 18 bases between. CDR3 bases: TGCGCCAGCAGCCCTGGGGACCGCAAGGCCGGCAATCAGCCCCAGCATTTT. Translation: CASSPGDRKAGNQPQHF.

V usage is TRBV10-2 and J usage is TRBJ1-1, with TRBD1 identical over 12 bases. The V and J ends lost 10 bases and 4 bases, in that order; junction bases with no gene match: 10. CDR3 length: 15 amino acids. The germline V gene has CDR1 WSHSY and CDR2 SAAADI. The chain's CDR3 is CATRPGQGATTEAFF. DNA of the CDR3: TGCGCCACAAGACCGGGACAGGGGGCGACCACTGAAGCTTTCTTT.